Detailed here is one T cell receptor beta chain. Its antigen is unidentified. Some clones are missing from TCRdb's copy, which holds only in-frame ones; the method was immunoSEQ multiplex PCR. The table records about 360,000 clones, around 86% of them present only once. The sample is drawn from a study of cytomegalovirus exposure and HLA in healthy donors. The donors were members of the validation cohort, which comprised about 120 subjects and was separate from the first cohort of roughly 700 subjects. J gave up 6 bases and V 4 bases, and 8 bases lay outside the gene matches. The CDR3 is 15 amino acids. The germline V gene has CDR1 SGDLS and CDR2 YYNGEE. Study-wide findings and caveats: The authors confirmed in vitro that a few CMV-associated chains were specific for CMV antigens.

Specimen: PBMCs. The rearrangement joins TRBV9 to TRBJ2-7; 12 bases are a match to TRBD2. This clonotype originated in a young woman in good health and CMV-seronegative. Written as DNA, the CDR3 is TGTGCCAGCAGCCCGACTAGCGGGAGTGTTAGCGAGCAGTACTTC. Protein sequence: CASSPTSGSVSEQYF. The whole variable domain, remainder taken from reference TRBV9 and TRBJ2-7, is DSGVTQTPKHLITATGQRVTLRCSPRSGDLSVYWYQQSLDQGLQFLIQYYNGEERAKGNILERFSAQQFPDLHSELNLSSLELGDSALYFCASSPTSGSVSEQYFGPGTRLTVT.